This T cell receptor (beta chain) was identified in a study of blood T cell repertoires in COVID-19. Produced via immunoSEQ multiplex PCR; TCRdb's table is partial and in-frame only. The sample holds around 95,000 clones, around four fifths seen once. Germline V gene lookup returns CDR1 LNHDA and CDR2 SQIVND (reference sequence). V shed 1 base, J shed 2 bases, and the junction held 4 bases outside the gene matches. This CDR3 region has 15 residues. The chain uses TRBV19 and TRBJ2-5; the match to TRBD2 covers 7 bases. Sequencing was carried out using peripheral blood. The sequence derives from a man aged 45 to 65 with active or convalescent COVID-19. The DNA for the CDR3 is TGTGCCAGTAGTATAGCACACGGGGGGCAAGAGACCCAGTACTTC. This gives the protein CASSIAHGGQETQYF. The whole variable domain, filled in from reference TRBV19 and TRBJ2-5, reads DGGITQSPKYLFRKEGQNVTLSCEQNLNHDAMYWYRQDPGQGLRLIYYSQIVNDFQKGDIAEGYSVSREKKESFPLTVTSAQKNPTAFYLCASSIAHGGQETQYFGPGTRLLVL.